The next 19 T cell receptor beta chains were all read from a single sample in a study of shared T cell receptors in the human thymus. The method was immunoSEQ multiplex PCR; TCRdb's version includes in-frame clones alone and lacks a portion of them. Of 700,000 or so clones listed, approximately 85% are singletons. These records were also assigned to another study, of human thymus T cells.

The sample comprised thymocytes. Receptor source: a girl under three years old with a congenital heart defect.

The J gene is TRBJ2-6, the V gene TRBV9, with no clear D. The CDR3 length is 18 residues. Trimming pared 0 bases from V and 0 bases from J, leaving 13 bases between. Germline CDR1 SGDLS, CDR2 YYNGEE. CDR3 bases: TGTGCCAGCAGCGTAGGCCGAAAGTCGGGCTCTGGGGCCAACGTCCTGACTTTC. It encodes CASSVGRKSGSGANVLTF.

The chain couples TRBV27 to TRBJ1-1, with D perhaps TRBD1 (6 bases). V dropped 5 bases and J dropped 0 bases, with 31 bases sitting between them. This CDR3 has 21 residues. Germline loops: CDR1 MNHEY, CDR2 SMNVEV (reference sequence). The CDR3 nucleotides are TGTGCCAGCAGTGTGACATCCGTCCCCAACAGGGCCACCCTGATGAACACTGAAGCTTTCTTT. The encoded protein is CASSVTSVPNRATLMNTEAFF.

The chain uses TRBV6-7 and TRBJ1-2, with D maybe TRBD1 (5 bases). TRBV6-7 is designated an ORF whose function remains uncertain. V was pared by 3 bases and J by 5 bases, with 13 bases between. The CDR3 loop spans 14 amino acids. The CDR3, as DNA: TGTGCCAGCAGTTATCAGGGATCTAGATATGGCTACACCTTC. Protein sequence: CASSYQGSRYGYTF.

V gene TRBV19 combines with J gene TRBJ1-1; D not certain. V was cut by 4 bases and J by 7 bases, with 7 bases left in between. CDR3 length equals 11 residues. Germline CDR1 and CDR2: LNHDA and SQIVND (reference sequence). The CDR3: CASSKHREAFF. The DNA of the CDR3 is TGTGCCAGTAGTAAACACCGTGAAGCTTTCTTT.

V gene TRBV19 combines with J gene TRBJ1-1; TRBD1 agrees at 8 bases. V lost 8 bases and J lost 3; bases outside the gene matches: 8. The germline V gene encodes CDR1 LNHDA and CDR2 SQIVND (reference sequence). The CDR3 totals 14 residues. The CDR3 protein is CASGQGGGYTEAFF. The CDR3 nucleotides read TGTGCCAGTGGACAGGGTGGAGGGTACACTGAAGCTTTCTTT.

This clone was observed once. The V gene is TRBV25-1, the J gene TRBJ2-5, with 7 bases lining up with TRBD1. Unmatched junction bases numbered 8, after V lost 2 bases and J lost 5 bases. Germline V gene lookup returns CDR1 MGHDK and CDR2 SYGVNS. The CDR3 covers 15 residues. DNA for the CDR3: TGTGCCAGCAGTGAAAAACAACAGGGGACGGAGACCCAGTACTTC. This codes for CASSEKQQGTETQYF.

The chain has TRBV19 and TRBJ1-1, with D unclear. Trimming took 5 bases from V and 1 from J, leaving 14 bases between them. Germline CDR1 reads LNHDA; CDR2 reads SQIVND (reference sequence). The CDR3 consists of 15 residues. CDR3 DNA sequence: TGTGCCAGTAGTCCCCCTGCGAGAGGGAACACTGAAGCTTTCTTT. It is translated as CASSPPARGNTEAFF.

This sequence joins TRBV7-9 and TRBJ1-3; the D gene is possibly TRBD1 (5 bases). Between the trimmed V and J ends, which lost 7 bases and 1 base, there was a span of 11 bases. There are 14 residues in the CDR3. CDR1 and CDR2 from the germline V gene are SEHNR and FQNEAQ (reference sequence). CDR3 nucleotides: TGTGCCAGCACCCTCCCAGGGTCTGGAAACACCATATATTTT. Protein product: CASTLPGSGNTIYF.

The chain uses TRBV19 and TRBJ1-2; TRBD1 is a possible D gene (6 bases). The CDR3 spans 14 residues. CDR1 LNHDA and CDR2 SQIVND come from the germline V gene (reference sequence). V was trimmed by 6 bases and J by 10 bases, leaving 21 bases between them. The CDR3 DNA reads TGTGCCAGTAGAGGGGGAGCGCTCAGGGACCACTACACCTTC. Amino acids: CASRGGALRDHYTF.

This clone was counted once. The rearrangement joins TRBV27 to TRBJ1-2; possibly TRBD1 for D (5 bases). Trimming removed 6 bases at V and 4 bases at J, with 24 bases between. This CDR3 contains 17 residues. The V gene's germline CDR1 is MNHEY and CDR2 SMNVEV (reference sequence). This chain's CDR3 is CASSPRRGHDTIYGYTF. The CDR3 coding sequence is TGTGCCAGCAGCCCCCGGAGGGGCCATGACACCATCTATGGCTACACCTTC.

The chain employs TRBV7-9 and TRBJ2-7, with 7 bases lining up with TRBD1. V shed 5 bases and J 6 bases; nucleotides not matched to a gene: 4. The CDR3 is made up of 12 amino acids. The germline V gene has CDR1 SEHNR and CDR2 FQNEAQ (reference sequence). The CDR3 region has the DNA TGTGCCAGCAGCAATCGACAGGGCGAGCAGTACTTC. It is translated as CASSNRQGEQYF.

The chain is built from TRBV10-1 and TRBJ1-5; D gene uncertain. The CDR3 is made up of 17 amino acids. V shed 6 bases and J shed 0 bases, with 18 bases lying between them. Germline values: CDR1 WNHNN, CDR2 SYGVQD (reference sequence). The CDR3 is CASRVILVQLSNQPQHF. DNA for the CDR3: TGCGCCAGCAGAGTGATCCTGGTACAGCTTAGCAATCAGCCCCAGCATTTT.

J is TRBJ2-2 and V is TRBV7-9; D uncertain. The V gene lost 10 bases and the J gene lost 5 bases, with 5 bases spanning the gap. This CDR3 is built from 10 residues. The germline CDR1 and CDR2 sequences are SEHNR and FQNEAQ (reference sequence). The DNA for the CDR3 is TGTGCCATCGTAACCGGGGAGCTGTTTTTT. It translates to CAIVTGELFF.

This clone has a single count. This rearrangement joins TRBV7-2 to TRBJ2-7, with D uncertain. Trimming took 3 bases from V and 3 from J, leaving 12 bases between them. This CDR3 contains 14 residues. Looked up from germline, CDR1 is SGHTA and CDR2 is FQGNSA. The CDR3 DNA sequence: TGTGCCAGCAGCTTTTATGGAGTGAACTACGAGCAGTACTTC. Translated: CASSFYGVNYEQYF.

The chain combines TRBV19 with TRBJ1-1; D may be TRBD1 (6 bases). The CDR3 sequence is 18 residues long. Germline V lookup: CDR1 LNHDA, CDR2 SQIVND (reference sequence). V was pared by 3 bases and J by 0 bases, with 20 bases between. CDR3 loop: CASSMVMTGRPMNTEAFF. The CDR3 nucleotides are TGTGCCAGTAGTATGGTAATGACAGGACGACCGATGAACACTGAAGCTTTCTTT.

The V and J genes are TRBV27 and TRBJ2-6; TRBD2 matches 13 bases. V shed 4 bases and J 0 bases; nucleotides not matched to a gene: 9. The CDR3 sequence is 20 residues long. The germline V gene encodes CDR1 MNHEY and CDR2 SMNVEV (reference sequence). CDR3 bases: TGTGCCAGCAGTTCCTTCGGGACTAGCGGGGAGCGCTCTGGGGCCAACGTCCTGACTTTC. Translated: CASSSFGTSGERSGANVLTF.

In this sample, this clone turned up a few times. V usage is TRBV7-2 and J usage is TRBJ1-1; D gene uncertain. Germline V gene sequence: CDR1 SGHTA, CDR2 FQGNSA. Trimming cost V 1 base and J 9 bases, with 9 bases left between them. CDR3 length equals 12 residues. This chain's CDR3 is CASSLVGAKAFF. The CDR3 DNA sequence: TGTGCCAGCAGCTTAGTGGGAGCTAAAGCTTTCTTT.

The chain couples TRBV7-9 to TRBJ2-1; D call uncertain. The CDR3 has 16 amino acids. Germline assignment: CDR1 SEHNR and CDR2 FQNEAQ (reference sequence). Between the trimmed V and J ends, which lost 1 base and 2 bases, there was a span of 12 bases. The CDR3 protein is CASSLGGRLPYNEQFF. The CDR3 nucleotides read TGTGCCAGCAGCTTAGGTGGCAGGCTTCCCTACAATGAGCAGTTCTTC.

About this clone itself: Other DNA sequences in the same sample also yield this CDR3. The V gene is TRBV6-5, the J gene TRBJ1-1; D is ambiguous. Deletions cut 0 bases from V and 2 bases from J, with 7 bases between. Germline V gene lookup returns CDR1 MNHEY and CDR2 SVGAGI. CDR3 length equals 14 residues. CDR3 loop: CASSYSGVNTEAFF. The CDR3 nucleotides read TGTGCCAGCAGTTACTCGGGCGTTAACACTGAAGCTTTCTTT.